This entry is about one TCR beta chain. Its antigen is undetermined. CDR1 and CDR2 (germline): SGHVS, FQNEAQ. The CDR3 sequence is 14 residues long. The junction had 5 bases not matched to a gene; V was cut back by 6 bases and J by 0 bases. Produced via immunoSEQ multiplex PCR; TCRdb's table is partial and in-frame only. The table lists some 40,000 clones, 92% of them singletons, with roughly 15% in the top ten. The entry originates in a study of lymphopenia after photon versus proton radiotherapy. Points from the study as a whole: Photon-treated patients lost naive T cells and TCR diversity; proton-treated stayed stable. Larger post-nadir TCR diversity loss correlated inversely with survival in deceased patients. Oligoclonal CD8+ Temra expansion after nadir drove photon patients' diversity drop.

This rearrangement joins TRBV7-8 to TRBJ2-7; TRBD1 agrees at 7 bases. This clonotype was sampled from a man aged 60 to 75 with cholangiocarcinoma. The sequencing here drew on peripheral blood, taken from a patient treated with photon-based radiotherapy. The CDR3 sequence: CASRIRDSSYEQYF. CDR3 nucleotides: TGTGCCAGCAGAATCCGGGACAGCTCCTACGAGCAGTACTTC.